The present entry profiles one T cell receptor (beta chain) with its context. V lost 4 bases and J 0 bases, leaving 16 bases between the germline ends. CDR1 is SGHDN, CDR2 FVKESK, per germline. The CDR3 is 18 residues long. These data are taken from a study of blood T cell repertoires in COVID-19. TCRdb keeps only in-frame clones here, not all; method: immunoSEQ multiplex PCR. The sample records about 140,000 clones, approximately 89% being singletons. The sequenced material came from peripheral blood. The source is a woman between 50 and 59 years old with acute or convalescent COVID-19. The chain uses TRBV14 and TRBJ2-6, with a weak D call TRBD1 (6 bases). The CDR3 DNA reads as TGTGCCAGCAGCCGGAACCCGGGACATCTCTCTGGGGCCAACGTCCTGACTTTC. Protein sequence: CASSRNPGHLSGANVLTF. The whole variable domain, filled in from reference TRBV14 and TRBJ2-6, reads EAGVTQFPSHSVIEKGQTVTLRCDPISGHDNLYWYRRVMGKEIKFLLHFVKESKQDESGMPNNRFLAERTGGTYSTLKVQPAELEDSGVYFCASSRNPGHLSGANVLTFGAGSRLTVL.